The entry that follows covers one T cell receptor beta chain sequence. Its binding antigen is unknown. It has no much larger one-base neighbor in the sample; base qualities were not kept. The cohort was made up of approximately 700 healthy bone marrow donors. At the time of sampling, all cohort members were nominally healthy, though unrecorded immune exposures were likely present. The donor tested CMV seropositive, placing the donor among the 289 seropositive members of the cohort. A peripheral blood sample was collected from each donor, and TCR beta sequencing was performed on peripheral blood mononuclear cells. Genomic DNA extraction from the blood cell samples was performed with the Qiagen DNeasy Blood Extraction Kit. The receptor library was made with the immunoSEQ multiplex PCR assay. A mixture of 60 forward primers for TCR Vbeta segments and 13 reverse primers for TCR Jbeta segments was used in the multiplex PCR. The CDR3 region of rearranged TCR beta genes was amplified from genomic DNA by a multiplex PCR assay. The Illumina HiSeq System was used to sequence the amplified TCR beta libraries as 87-base-pair reads. In the authors' own workflow: A later analysis tallied roughly 76 million unique TCR beta chains across the 666 repertoires, and around 12 million of those chains were shared by two or more donors. To remove PCR and sequencing errors, raw reads were error-corrected and collapsed into unique sequences using a nearest-neighbor algorithm that merged closely related sequences. CDR3 sequences were aligned to IMGT reference sequences to assign V, D and J gene segments. For a sequence to be retained, a match of at least six nucleotides to both a V gene segment and a J gene segment was required. Rearrangements were called productive when the CDR3 lacked stop codons and stayed in frame with V and J; all others were non-productive. Following IMGT convention, CDR3 was defined as the stretch from the second conserved V-encoded cysteine to the conserved J-encoded phenylalanine. The earlier analysis of some 600 of the donors excluded sequences that lacked an unambiguous match to a single V gene segment. In an earlier analysis of several hundred of the donors, V segments were called functional above 56.7% productive rearrangements and were called segregating when the between-donor standard deviation exceeded 5%. A statistical classification framework was built for diagnosing cytomegalovirus status from the catalog of TCR beta chain sequences. In a later analysis, V and J genes were assigned by comparing TCR nucleotide sequences against IMGT/GENE-DB human TR gene sequences. In a later analysis, CDR3 sequences and most-parsimonious VDJ recombination scenarios were assigned using the TCRdist pipeline. In a later analysis, every TCR beta chain was defined by the combination of its CDR3 amino acid sequence and its V-gene family, and reads without a unique V-gene family were dropped. In a later analysis, a few hundred highly shared, low-generation-probability nucleotide sequences were removed to address suspected cross-contamination and a sequencing artifact. A later analysis calculated a clonal expansion index for each public chain from normalized within-repertoire ranks of inferred template counts. A later analysis computed generation probabilities with a VDJ recombination model fitted to out-of-frame rearrangements, and checked the results against IGoR. A later analysis scored TCR-TCR, TCR-HLA and TCR-CMV co-occurrence with hypergeometric tests, applying a repertoire-size bias correction to TCR pairs. In a later analysis, false discovery rates were estimated by permuting HLA or CMV assignments 20 times. In a later analysis, co-occurring TCRs were grouped using DBSCAN, and TCRdist sequence similarity was added for clustering within HLA-allele-positive subsets. Repertoires with fewer than 30,000 or more than 120,000 public chains were left out of co-occurrence clustering, as were about 5 repertoires with anomalous nucleotide sharing. Not all clones reach the TCRdb copy of this immuneACCESS table, which keeps in-frame sequences only. Checked studies attribute under half of the gap to unresolved V genes and leave the rest unexplained. The DNA gave D and trimming, while V, J and clone size come from that table. The sample yields 120,000 or so clones; 75% to 85% were counted once. The ten largest account for 11% of the sample.

Looking up the germline V gene yields CDR1 SGHRS and CDR2 YFSETQ. Measured from the cysteine to the phenylalanine, the CDR3 is 14 residues long. Kept here is only the CDR3 DNA, which spans 42 bases and is read in frame from base 1. Trimming removed 10 bases from V and 5 bases from J, leaving 18 bases between the germline ends. This sample is part of a study of cytomegalovirus exposure and HLA in healthy donors (dated by TCRdb to about 2017). Broadly, across the study: An earlier analysis of approximately 600 of the donors reported more than 250 Gb of sequence data and approximately 110 million unique TCR beta sequences from roughly 180 million T cells. A later analysis re-analyzed previously published TCR beta repertoires from 550 to 700 donors and added high-resolution HLA genotyping to study TCR occurrence patterns. Because of strong linkage in the cohort, roughly five DR-DQ haplotypes were treated as single units for association and clustering. To predict cytomegalovirus infection status, the study brought together high-throughput TCR immunosequencing, statistical association of individual TCRs with disease status, and machine learning. In an earlier analysis of 500 to 650 of the donors, high-throughput TCR beta sequencing was used to judge whether each TCR beta V gene segment behaved as functional or pseudogenic. The study aimed to test whether signatures of past pathogen exposure could be identified by cataloging public T cell receptors. Rather than using new phenotypic data, the later analysis identified candidate immune exposures from TCR beta sequences and from how often those sequences occurred across donors. The genetic ancestry cluster associated with self-reported Caucasian donors included about four fifths of the approximately 430 genotyped donors. Every discovery cohort repertoire had been produced on one sequencing platform. A later genetic analysis used genome-wide SNP genotypes for about 60% of the 666 donors, treating that subset as a discovery cohort. Along with the 666-subject first cohort, a separate validation cohort of roughly 110 different subjects was used. Alongside the repertoire data, information on donor age, sex, ethnicity and CMV serostatus was compiled. An early release covering some 640 HLA-typed donors comprised approximately 300 gigabases of sequencing data and tens of millions of unique TCR sequences. On average, around 240,000 unique TCR beta nucleotide sequences were sequenced per donor among 398 genotyped donors of the cohort, with roughly 18% of those sequences being non-productive. The number of donors typed differed by locus, with 629-630 for A, B, C, DRB1 and DQB1, 522 for DQA1, 600 to 610 for DPA1, and 450 to 480 for DPB1. The T cell repertoires of 666 subjects were profiled by immunosequencing and related to cytomegalovirus serostatus. Both class I and class II loci were covered by HLA typing, at four-digit resolution.

General study outcomes and caveats: Some IMGT-functional V segments, including TRBV6-2 and TRBV6-3, could not be distinguished by the 87-base-pair reads and were therefore excluded. Because some donors lacked HLA typing at each locus, the association tests relied only on the typed subset. When HLA alleles, especially DR and DQ, strongly co-occurred, TCR associations were difficult to assign to individual alleles. V-gene and J-gene trimming of TCR beta chains was associated with a missense DCLRE1C variant in a later genetic analysis, and the association was replicated in an independent cohort. A further reported finding was that TCR beta sequences accurately predicted the HLA-A and HLA-B alleles for most subjects in the first cohort. In a later analysis, several top co-occurrence clusters were reported to appear linked to parvovirus B19, influenza, CMV and Epstein-Barr virus. Most CMV-associated TCR beta chains appeared to be HLA-restricted in a later analysis, and the HLA associations seemed to be driven largely by CMV exposure. According to the authors, the approach could potentially be generalized to other disease states and immunological phenotypes. The cohort was sequenced for TCR beta chains only, and without alpha or paired-chain data the features that could be detected were limited. In a later analysis, HLA-associated TCR beta chains were found to be more clonally expanded and to have lower generation probabilities than equally common non-associated chains. Broadly in line with IMGT annotations, most TCR beta V segments showed up in productive rearrangements about 87% or about 30% of the time in an earlier analysis of several hundred of the donors. The earlier analysis of about 600 of the donors excluded 15 to 20 rarely observed V segments, including chromosome 9 orphons, because counts were too low. In vitro tests confirmed that a few of the cytomegalovirus-associated TCR beta chains recognize cytomegalovirus antigens. Correlated functional status among segregating V segments might reflect linkage disequilibrium, but an unknown experimental factor could not be ruled out. The study listed approximately 150 TCR beta chains as associated with cytomegalovirus. According to a later genetic analysis, donors in an Asian-associated ancestry cluster had fewer N-insertions in productive TCRs than the approximately 700-donor mean. Specific HLA alleles were associated with 15,000 to 20,000 TCR beta sequences at a false discovery rate of 0.05 in a later analysis. Immune exposure information for the cohort was limited to CMV serostatus. The classifier was reported to diagnose cytomegalovirus status with high specificity and sensitivity in both the original and validation cohorts. The sequencing pipeline was judged likely to have produced a cluster of highly shared sequence variants as a technical artifact. A later analysis found that TCR association rates varied across HLA loci, with DRB1 alleles showing the most associated TCRs and HLA-C alleles the fewest. While some public TCRs were present in many individuals, most TCR sequences turned up only very rarely across donors. The presence/absence analyses assumed that sequencing depth was roughly uniform across donors, and that assumption may not be true.

The V gene is TRBV5-1 and the J gene is TRBJ2-2; the D gene is perhaps TRBD2, from 6 matching bases. The receptor was derived from a male donor in good health and CMV-seropositive. The specimen was PBMCs. The CDR3 amino acid sequence is: CAGRDSLGTGELFF. The sequenced DNA: TGCGCCGGCCGGGACTCCCTGGGAACCGGGGAGCTGTTTTTT.